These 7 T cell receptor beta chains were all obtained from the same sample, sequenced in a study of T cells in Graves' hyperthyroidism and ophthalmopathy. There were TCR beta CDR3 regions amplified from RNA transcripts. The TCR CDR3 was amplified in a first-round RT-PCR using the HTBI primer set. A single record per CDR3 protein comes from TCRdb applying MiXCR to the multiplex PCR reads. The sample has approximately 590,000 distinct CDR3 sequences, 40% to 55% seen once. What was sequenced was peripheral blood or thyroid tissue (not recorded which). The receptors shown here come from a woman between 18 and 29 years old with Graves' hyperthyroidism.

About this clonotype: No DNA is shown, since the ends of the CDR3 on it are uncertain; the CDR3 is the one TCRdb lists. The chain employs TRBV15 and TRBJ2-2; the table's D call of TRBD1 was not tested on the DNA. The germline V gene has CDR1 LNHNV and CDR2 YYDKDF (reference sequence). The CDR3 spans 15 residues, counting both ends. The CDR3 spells CATSRAGVSPGSCFF.

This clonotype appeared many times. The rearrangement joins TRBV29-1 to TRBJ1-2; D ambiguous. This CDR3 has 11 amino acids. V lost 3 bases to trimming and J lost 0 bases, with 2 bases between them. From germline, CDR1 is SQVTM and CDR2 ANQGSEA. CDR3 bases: TGCAGCGTTGAGTCTAACTATGGCTACACCTTC. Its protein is CSVESNYGYTF.

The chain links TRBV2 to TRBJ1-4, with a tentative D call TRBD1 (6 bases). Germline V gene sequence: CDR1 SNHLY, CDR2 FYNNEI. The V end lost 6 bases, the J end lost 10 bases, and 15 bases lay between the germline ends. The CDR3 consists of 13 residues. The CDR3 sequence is CASSAGTSGKLFF. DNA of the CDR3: TGTGCCAGCAGCGCAGGGACATCCGGAAAACTGTTTTTT. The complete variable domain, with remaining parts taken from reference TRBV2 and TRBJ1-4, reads EPEVTQTPSHQVTQMGQEVILRCVPISNHLYFYWYRQILGQKVEFLVSFYNNEISEKSEIFDDQFSVERPDGSNFTLKIRSTKLEDSAMYFCASSAGTSGKLFFGSGTQLSVL.

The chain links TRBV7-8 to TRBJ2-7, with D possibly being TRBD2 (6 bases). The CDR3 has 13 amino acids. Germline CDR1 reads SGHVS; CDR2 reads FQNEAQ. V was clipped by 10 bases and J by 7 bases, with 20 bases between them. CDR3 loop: CAKAPGLASEQYF. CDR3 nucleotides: TGTGCCAAGGCCCCGGGACTTGCCTCTGAGCAGTACTTC.

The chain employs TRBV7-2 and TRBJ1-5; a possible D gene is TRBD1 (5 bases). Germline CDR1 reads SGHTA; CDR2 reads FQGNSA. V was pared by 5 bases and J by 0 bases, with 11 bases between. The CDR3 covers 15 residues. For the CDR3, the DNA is TGTGCCAGCAGCCAAAGACAGTCTAGCAATCAGCCCCAGCATTTT. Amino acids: CASSQRQSSNQPQHF. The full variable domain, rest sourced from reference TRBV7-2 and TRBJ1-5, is GAGVSQSPSNKVTEKGKDVELRCDPISGHTALYWYRQSLGQGLEFLIYFQGNSAPDKSGLPSDRFSAERTGGSVSTLTIQRTQQEDSAVYLCASSQRQSSNQPQHFGDGTRLSIL.

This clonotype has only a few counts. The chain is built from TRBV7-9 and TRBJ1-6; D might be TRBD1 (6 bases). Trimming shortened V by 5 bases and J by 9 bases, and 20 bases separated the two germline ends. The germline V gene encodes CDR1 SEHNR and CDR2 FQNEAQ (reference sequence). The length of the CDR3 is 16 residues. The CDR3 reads CASSRGGQGATSPLHF. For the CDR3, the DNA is TGTGCCAGCAGCCGGGGGGGGCAGGGTGCCACTTCACCCCTCCACTTT.

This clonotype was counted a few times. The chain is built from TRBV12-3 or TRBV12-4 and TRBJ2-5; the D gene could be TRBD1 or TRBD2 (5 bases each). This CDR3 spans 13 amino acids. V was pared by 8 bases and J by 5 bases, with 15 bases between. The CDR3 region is CASALGASETQYF. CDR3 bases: TGTGCCAGCGCACTCGGGGCTTCGGAGACCCAGTACTTC.